Included here is one T cell receptor (beta chain) sequence, with context. What it binds is unknown. The record originates from a study of brain T cells in children with intractable seizures. Data came from immunoSEQ multiplex PCR; TCRdb stores just in-frame clones and leaves some out. The table lists about 340,000 clones, over 90% of them singletons. Study-level points and caveats: Patients' HCMV serostatus was unknown; virus specificity rests on CDR3 similarity alone. Clones missing pre-surgery may reflect undersampling of that blood sample.

Time point given: blood from clinic visit 5 months post-surgery; TSC patient then seizure free. The sequenced cases were selected for having the highest brain T cell transcript signatures. Pre-surgery treatment included at least one anti-epileptic drug. The CDR3 has 13 amino acids. The germline CDR1 and CDR2 sequences are MNHEY and SMNVEV (reference sequence). V lost 3 bases and J lost 0, with 6 bases in between. The chain uses TRBV27 and TRBJ2-7; D is uncertain. The sample consisted of peripheral blood, taken around 5 months after surgery. This clonotype originated in a boy in the first two years of life with tuberous sclerosis and intractable seizures. The CDR3 loop is CASSFRSSYEQYF. CDR3 nucleotides: TGTGCCAGCAGTTTTAGGAGCTCCTACGAGCAGTACTTC.